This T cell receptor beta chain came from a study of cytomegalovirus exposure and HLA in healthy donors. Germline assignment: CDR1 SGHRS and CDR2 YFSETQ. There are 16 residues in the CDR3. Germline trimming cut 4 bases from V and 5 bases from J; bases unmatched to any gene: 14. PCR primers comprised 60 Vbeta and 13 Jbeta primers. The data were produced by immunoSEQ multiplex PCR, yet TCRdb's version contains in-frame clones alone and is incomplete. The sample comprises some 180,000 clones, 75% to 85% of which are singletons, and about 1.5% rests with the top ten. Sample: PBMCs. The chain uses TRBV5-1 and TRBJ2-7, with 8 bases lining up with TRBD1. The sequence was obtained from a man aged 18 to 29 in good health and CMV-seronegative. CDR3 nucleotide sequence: TGCGCCAGCAGCCGGCCGACCGGGACAGGTTCGGACGAGCAGTACTTC. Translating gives CASSRPTGTGSDEQYF.